Each of the 5 T cell receptor beta chains below was sequenced from the same sample in a study of neurological immune-mediated disorders. TCRdb reprocessed the 5' RACE reads via MiXCR and lists one record per CDR3 protein. Here the sample spans roughly 60,000 distinct CDR3 sequences, 2.5% being singletons. Sequenced: PBMCs. The source of these receptors is a man in his forties or fifties with multiple sclerosis.

This clonotype appeared a few times. The chain employs TRBV29-1 and TRBJ2-3; 7 bases line up with TRBD1. Germline V gene data show CDR1 as SQVTM and CDR2 as ANQGSEA. V shed 7 bases and J 3 bases; nucleotides not matched to a gene: 22. This CDR3 contains 18 residues. The CDR3 spells CSATVHKGQIVSTDTQYF. CDR3 coding DNA: TGCAGCGCCACGGTCCATAAGGGACAGATAGTTTCTACAGATACGCAGTATTTT.

Many counts were recorded for this clonotype. A read error is possible here, since a much larger clone lies one base away. Given the absence of the conserved phenylalanine or tryptophan at the CDR3 end, a read error is likely. V is TRBV5-1 and J is TRBJ1-6, with D possibly being TRBD1 (5 bases). Germline CDR1 is SGHRS and CDR2 is YFSETQ. V gave up 3 bases and J gave up 9 bases, with 13 bases separating them. This CDR3 has 14 amino acids. The CDR3: CASSSRDGGSPLHC. In DNA, the CDR3 is TGCGCCAGCAGCTCCCGGGACGGCGGTTCACCCCTCCACTGT.

This clonotype was seen at least ten times. The rearrangement joins TRBV29-1 to TRBJ2-5; D might be TRBD2 (6 bases). Germline CDR1 and CDR2: SQVTM and ANQGSEA. This CDR3 has 12 residues. V was clipped by 8 bases and J by 4 bases, with 14 bases between them. CDR3 coding DNA: TGCAGCAGCCGCCTGGGGGGAGAGACCCAGTACTTC. This codes for CSSRLGGETQYF. Using reference TRBV29-1 and TRBJ2-5 for the parts outside the CDR3, the full variable domain is SAVISQKPSRDICQRGTSLTIQCQVDSQVTMMFWYRQQPGQSLTLIATANQGSEATYESGFVIDKFPISRPNLTFSTLTVSNMSPEDSSIYLCSSRLGGETQYFGPGTRLLVL.

This clonotype was seen many times. V and J are TRBV20-1 and TRBJ1-2; perhaps TRBD1 as D (6 bases). V was cut by 6 bases and J by 0 bases, with 11 bases left in between. Germline CDR1 and CDR2: DFQATT and SNEGSKA (reference sequence). This CDR3 has 13 amino acids. This chain's CDR3 is CSADDRTNYGYTF. CDR3 sequence (DNA): TGCAGTGCCGATGACAGGACTAACTATGGCTACACCTTC.

There are many counts of this clonotype. The genes are TRBV28 and TRBJ2-7, with 9 positions matching TRBD1. The junction had 9 bases not matched to a gene; V was cut back by 4 bases and J by 2 bases. Germline CDR1 and CDR2: MDHEN and SYDVKM. The CDR3 is 16 amino acids. In nucleotides, the CDR3 is TGTGCCAGCAGTTCACCCGGGACAGGGAGAACCTACGAGCAGTACTTC. It yields the protein CASSSPGTGRTYEQYF.